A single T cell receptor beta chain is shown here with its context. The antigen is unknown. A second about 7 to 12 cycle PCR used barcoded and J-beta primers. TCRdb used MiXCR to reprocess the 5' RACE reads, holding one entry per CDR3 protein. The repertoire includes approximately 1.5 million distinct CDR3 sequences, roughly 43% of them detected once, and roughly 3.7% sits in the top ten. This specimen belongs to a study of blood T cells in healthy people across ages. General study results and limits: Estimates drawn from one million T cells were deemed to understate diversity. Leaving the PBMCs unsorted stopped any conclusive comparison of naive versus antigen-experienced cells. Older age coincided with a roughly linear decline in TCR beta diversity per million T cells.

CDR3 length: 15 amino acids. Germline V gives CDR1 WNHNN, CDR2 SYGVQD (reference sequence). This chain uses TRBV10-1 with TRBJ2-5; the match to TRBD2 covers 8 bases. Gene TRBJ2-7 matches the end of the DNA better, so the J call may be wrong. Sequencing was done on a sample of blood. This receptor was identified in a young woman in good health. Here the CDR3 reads CASRHSGGLMNEQYF. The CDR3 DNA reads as TGCGCCAGCAGACACAGCGGGGGCCTTATGAACGAGCAGTACTTC.